Listed below are T cell receptor beta chains from one sample, sequenced in a study of T cells in Graves' hyperthyroidism and ophthalmopathy. TCRdb independently ran MiXCR on the multiplex PCR reads; one entry per CDR3 protein. The table has approximately 620,000 distinct CDR3 sequences, approximately 15% seen once; the top ten hold 5.8%. The sequenced sample was blood. Every receptor here comes from a woman in her 30s with Graves' hyperthyroidism that later progressed to Graves' ophthalmopathy. Both conserved end residues are part of each CDR3. Fields, in order: D gene, V gene, clone size, J gene, CDR3 protein, CDR3 DNA. D genes are given only for firm matches. Some rows mark clone size as missing; the rest say once, few, many or name a class of expanded clone.

TRBD1,TRBV12-3/TRBV12-4,many,TRBJ2-7,CASSLYGGGTGAPSSYEQYF,TGTGCCAGCAGTTTATACGGAGGAGGGACAGGGGCACCTAGCTCCTACGAGCAGTACTTC
-,TRBV6-1,many,TRBJ2-3,CASSESDTQYF,TGTGCCAGCAGTGAATCTGATACGCAGTATTTT
-,TRBV28,many,TRBJ2-1,CASSSRTREQFF,TGTGCCAGCAGTTCCCGAACTCGGGAGCAGTTCTTC
TRBD2,TRBV19,many,TRBJ2-1,CASRRLAGGSSYNEQFF,TGTGCCAGTAGAAGACTAGCGGGAGGCAGCTCCTACAATGAGCAGTTCTTC
TRBD1,TRBV7-2,many,TRBJ2-3,CASSLTQGVTDTQYF,TGTGCCAGCAGCTTAACGCAGGGGGTCACAGATACGCAGTATTTT
TRBD1,TRBV12-3/TRBV12-4,many,TRBJ1-1,CASSDSQGVRMNTEAFF,TGTGCCAGCAGCGACTCCCAGGGGGTTCGAATGAACACTGAAGCTTTCTTT
TRBD2,TRBV20-1,many,TRBJ2-7,CSARGIGTSEEQYF,TGCAGTGCTAGAGGGATCGGGACTAGCGAGGAGCAGTACTTC
TRBD2,TRBV27,many,TRBJ2-1,CASSFLLAGAYNEQFF,TGTGCCAGCAGTTTCCTTCTAGCGGGAGCCTACAATGAGCAGTTCTTC
TRBD1,TRBV12-5,many,TRBJ1-1,CASGYQTGDDATEAFF,TGTGCTAGTGGCTATCAAACAGGGGATGATGCCACTGAAGCTTTCTTT
TRBD2,TRBV6-5,many,TRBJ2-3,CASSYTAGGRDTQYF,TGTGCCAGCAGTTACACCGCGGGAGGGCGAGATACGCAGTATTTT
-,TRBV19,few,TRBJ2-2,CASNGGTGELFF,TGTGCCAGTAATGGGGGGACCGGGGAGCTGTTTTTT
TRBD1,TRBV7-2,-,TRBJ1-2,CASSLAGQGLGYGYTF,TGTGCCAGCAGCTTAGCGGGACAGGGACTCGGCTATGGCTACACCTTC
-,TRBV7-2,-,TRBJ1-2,CASSQAGRTYGYTF,TGTGCCAGCAGCCAGGCGGGCCGGACCTATGGCTACACCTTC
TRBD2,TRBV4-2,-,TRBJ2-7,CASSRSGTSGDFYEQYF,TGTGCCAGCAGCCGCTCCGGGACTAGCGGGGACTTCTACGAGCAGTACTTC
-,TRBV27,many,TRBJ2-7,CASSLAAHYEQYF,TGTGCCAGCAGTTTGGCCGCCCACTACGAGCAGTACTTC
TRBD2,TRBV19,many,TRBJ2-1,CASSIQGLAGLSEQFF,TGTGCCAGTAGTATTCAGGGACTAGCGGGTCTAAGTGAGCAGTTCTTC
-,TRBV11-2,few,TRBJ2-5,CASSLDLPLQETQYF,TGTGCCAGCAGCTTAGATCTTCCCCTCCAAGAGACCCAGTACTTC
TRBD1,TRBV5-1,-,TRBJ1-1,CASSSPTGQNTEAFF,TGCGCCAGCAGCTCTCCGACAGGGCAGAACACTGAAGCTTTCTTT
TRBD2,TRBV6-1,many,TRBJ2-1,CASTPGTSGVNEQFF,TGTGCCAGCACCCCTGGGACTAGCGGGGTTAATGAGCAGTTCTTC
TRBD1,TRBV18,-,TRBJ1-2,CASSYIDPGQGAYGYTF,TGTGCCAGCTCCTACATCGATCCAGGACAGGGGGCCTATGGCTACACCTTC
TRBD2,TRBV5-4,-,TRBJ2-3,CASSFPLAGTSTDTQYF,TGTGCCAGCAGCTTCCCCCTAGCGGGAACAAGCACAGATACGCAGTATTTT
TRBD1,TRBV3-1,few,TRBJ1-2,CASSPPDRVTDGYTF,TGTGCCAGCAGCCCCCCCGACAGGGTTACGGATGGCTACACCTTC
TRBD2,TRBV5-1,many,TRBJ2-7,CASSFGILAGSAYEQYF,TGCGCCAGCAGCTTCGGAATACTAGCGGGGTCGGCCTACGAGCAGTACTTC
-,TRBV3-1,many,TRBJ2-5,CASSQDWEETQYF,TGTGCCAGCAGCCAAGACTGGGAAGAGACCCAGTACTTC
TRBD2,TRBV5-8,-,TRBJ2-5,CTSSLAGTSGSTGETQYF,TGTACCAGCAGCTTGGCCGGGACTAGCGGGAGCACGGGGGAGACCCAGTACTTC
-,TRBV20-1,many,TRBJ2-7,CSVKDGYEQYF,TGCAGTGTCAAGGACGGCTACGAGCAGTACTTC
-,TRBV20-1,many,TRBJ2-2,CSARSRSNTGELFF,TGCAGTGCTAGATCCAGATCGAACACCGGGGAGCTGTTTTTT
TRBD1,TRBV12-3/TRBV12-4,many,TRBJ2-3,CASRITGGKDTQYF,TGTGCCAGCAGGATAACAGGGGGCAAGGATACGCAGTATTTT
-,TRBV7-9,few,TRBJ1-2,CASHGVLDGYTF,TGTGCCTCCCATGGGGTCCTCGATGGCTACACCTTC
TRBD2,TRBV6-1,many,TRBJ2-3,CASRPTSGRAGSRTDTQYF,TGTGCCAGCAGACCCACTAGCGGGAGGGCCGGTTCACGCACAGATACGCAGTATTTT
TRBD1,TRBV20-1,few,TRBJ1-4,CSAINRGLGEKLFF,TGCAGTGCTATTAACAGGGGGCTAGGTGAAAAACTGTTTTTT